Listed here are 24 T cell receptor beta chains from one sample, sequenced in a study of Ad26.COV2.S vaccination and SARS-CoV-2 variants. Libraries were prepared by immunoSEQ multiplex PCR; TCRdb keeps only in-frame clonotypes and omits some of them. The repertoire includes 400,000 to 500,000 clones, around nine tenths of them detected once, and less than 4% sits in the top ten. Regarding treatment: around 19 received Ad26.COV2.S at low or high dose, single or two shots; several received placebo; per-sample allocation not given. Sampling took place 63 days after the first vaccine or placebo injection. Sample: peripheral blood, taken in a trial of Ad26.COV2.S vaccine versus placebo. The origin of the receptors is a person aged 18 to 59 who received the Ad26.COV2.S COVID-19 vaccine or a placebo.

The CDR3 region is CASSLLAGGSYEQYF. The CDR3 region has the DNA TGTGCCAGCAGCCTGCTGGCGGGAGGGTCCTACGAGCAGTACTTC. V gene TRBV7-9 combines with J gene TRBJ2-7; 9 bases fit TRBD2. The CDR3 contains 15 residues. Germline V gene data show CDR1 as SEHNR and CDR2 as FQNEAQ (reference sequence). The trim removed 5 bases at V and 1 base at J, leaving 6 bases unmatched.

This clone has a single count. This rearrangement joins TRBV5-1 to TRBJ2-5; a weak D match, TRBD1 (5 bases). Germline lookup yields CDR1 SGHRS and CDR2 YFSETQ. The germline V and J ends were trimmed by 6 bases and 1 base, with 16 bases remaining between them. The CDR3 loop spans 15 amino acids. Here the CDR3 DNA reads TGCGCCAGCACCCCCTCGTGGGGCCCCCAAGAGACCCAGTACTTC. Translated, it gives CASTPSWGPQETQYF.

This chain's CDR3 is CASSLVGGNTEAFF. CDR3 nucleotide sequence: TGTGCCAGCAGCTTAGTCGGCGGGAACACTGAAGCTTTCTTT. The rearrangement joins TRBV5-4 to TRBJ1-1; no clear D gene. The CDR3 runs to 14 residues. The germline gives CDR1 SGHNT, CDR2 YYREEE (reference sequence). V shed 2 bases and J shed 1 base, with 9 bases lying between them.

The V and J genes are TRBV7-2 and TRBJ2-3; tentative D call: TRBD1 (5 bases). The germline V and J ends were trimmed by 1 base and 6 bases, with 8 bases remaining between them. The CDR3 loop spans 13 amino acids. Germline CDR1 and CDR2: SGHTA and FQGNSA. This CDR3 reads CASSLVRADTQYF. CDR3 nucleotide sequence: TGTGCCAGCAGCTTAGTCAGGGCCGATACGCAGTATTTT.

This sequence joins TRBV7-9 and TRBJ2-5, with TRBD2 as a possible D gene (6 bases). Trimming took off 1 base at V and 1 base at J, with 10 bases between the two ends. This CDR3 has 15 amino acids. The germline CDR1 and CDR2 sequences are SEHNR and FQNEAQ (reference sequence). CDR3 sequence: CASSLVGTSQETQYF. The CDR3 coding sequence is TGTGCCAGCAGCTTAGTGGGGACTTCCCAAGAGACCCAGTACTTC.

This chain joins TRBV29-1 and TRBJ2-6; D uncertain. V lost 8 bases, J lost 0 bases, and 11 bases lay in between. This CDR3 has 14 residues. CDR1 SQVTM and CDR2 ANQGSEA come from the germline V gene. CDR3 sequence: CSCRDPSGANVLTF. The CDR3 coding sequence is TGCAGCTGCCGAGACCCCTCTGGGGCCAACGTCCTGACTTTC.

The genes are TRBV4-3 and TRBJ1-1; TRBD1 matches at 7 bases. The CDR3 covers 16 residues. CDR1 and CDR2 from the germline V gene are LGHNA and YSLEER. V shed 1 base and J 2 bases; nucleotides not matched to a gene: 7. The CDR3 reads CASSQGPGQSNTEAFF. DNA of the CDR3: TGCGCCAGCAGCCAAGGACCGGGACAGAGTAACACTGAAGCTTTCTTT.

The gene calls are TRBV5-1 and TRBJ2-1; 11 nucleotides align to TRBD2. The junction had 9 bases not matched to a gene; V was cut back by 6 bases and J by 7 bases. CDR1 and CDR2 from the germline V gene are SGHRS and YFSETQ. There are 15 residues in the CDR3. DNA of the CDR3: TGCGCCAGCAACCACCTAGCGGGGGGTGGGAATGAGCAGTTCTTC. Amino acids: CASNHLAGGGNEQFF.

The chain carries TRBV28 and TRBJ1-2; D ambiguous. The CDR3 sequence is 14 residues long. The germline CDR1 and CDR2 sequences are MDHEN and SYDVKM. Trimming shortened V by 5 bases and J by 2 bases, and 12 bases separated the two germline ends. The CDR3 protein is CASSLRPPNYGYTF. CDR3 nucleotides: TGTGCCAGCAGTCTCCGCCCCCCCAACTATGGCTACACCTTC.

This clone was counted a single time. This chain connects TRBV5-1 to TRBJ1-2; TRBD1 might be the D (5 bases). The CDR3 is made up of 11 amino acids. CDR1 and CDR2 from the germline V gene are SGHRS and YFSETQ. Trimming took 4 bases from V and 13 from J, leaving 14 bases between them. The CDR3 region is CASSSPGPSTF. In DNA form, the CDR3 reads TGCGCCAGCAGCAGCCCGGGGCCCAGCACCTTC. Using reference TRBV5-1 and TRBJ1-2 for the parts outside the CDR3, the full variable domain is KAGVTQTPRYLIKTRGQQVTLSCSPISGHRSVSWYQQTPGQGLQFLFEYFSETQRNKGNFPGRFSGRQFSNSRSEMNVSTLELGDSALYLCASSSPGPSTFGSGTRLTVV.

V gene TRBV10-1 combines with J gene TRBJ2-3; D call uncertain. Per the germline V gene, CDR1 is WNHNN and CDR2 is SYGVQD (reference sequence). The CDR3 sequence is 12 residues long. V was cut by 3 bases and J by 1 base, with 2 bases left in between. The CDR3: CASSDGTDTQYF. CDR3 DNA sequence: TGCGCCAGCAGTGACGGCACAGATACGCAGTATTTT.

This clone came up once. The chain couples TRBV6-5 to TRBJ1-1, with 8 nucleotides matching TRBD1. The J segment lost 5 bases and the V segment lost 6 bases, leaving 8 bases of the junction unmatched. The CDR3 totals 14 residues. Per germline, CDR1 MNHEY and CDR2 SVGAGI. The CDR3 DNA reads TGTGCCAGCAGGTTACAGGGGGGACCGACTGAAGCTTTCTTT. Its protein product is CASRLQGGPTEAFF.

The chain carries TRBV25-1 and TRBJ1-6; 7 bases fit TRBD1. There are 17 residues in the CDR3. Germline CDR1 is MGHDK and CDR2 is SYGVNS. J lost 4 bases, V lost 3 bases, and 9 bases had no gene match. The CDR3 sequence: CASSDYRGGIYNSPLHF. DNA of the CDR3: TGTGCCAGCAGTGATTACAGGGGTGGGATATATAATTCACCCCTCCACTTT. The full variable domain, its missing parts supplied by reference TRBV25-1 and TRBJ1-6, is EADIYQTPRYLVIGTGKKITLECSQTMGHDKMYWYQQDPGMELHLIHYSYGVNSTEKGDLSSESTVSRIRTEHFPLTLESARPSHTSQYLCASSDYRGGIYNSPLHFGNGTRLTVT.

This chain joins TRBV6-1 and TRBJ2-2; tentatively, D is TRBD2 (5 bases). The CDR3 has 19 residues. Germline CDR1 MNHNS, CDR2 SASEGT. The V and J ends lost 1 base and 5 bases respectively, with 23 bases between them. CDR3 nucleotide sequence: TGTGCCAGCAGTGAAGGAGGACTTGGCGGTTGGGTACGGACCGGGGAGCTGTTTTTT. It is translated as CASSEGGLGGWVRTGELFF.

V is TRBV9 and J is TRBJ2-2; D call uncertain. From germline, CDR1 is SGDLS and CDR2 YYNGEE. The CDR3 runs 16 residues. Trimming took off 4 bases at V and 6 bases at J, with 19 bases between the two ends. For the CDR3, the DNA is TGTGCCAGCAGCCCACCGGGTAGTCCCGTCGCCGGGGAGCTGTTTTTT. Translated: CASSPPGSPVAGELFF.

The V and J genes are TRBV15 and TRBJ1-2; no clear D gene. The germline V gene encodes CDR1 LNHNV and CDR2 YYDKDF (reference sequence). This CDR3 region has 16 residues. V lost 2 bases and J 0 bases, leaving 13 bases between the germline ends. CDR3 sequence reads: CATSRPDQPTNYGYTF. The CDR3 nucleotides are TGTGCCACCAGCAGACCCGACCAGCCAACTAACTATGGCTACACCTTC.

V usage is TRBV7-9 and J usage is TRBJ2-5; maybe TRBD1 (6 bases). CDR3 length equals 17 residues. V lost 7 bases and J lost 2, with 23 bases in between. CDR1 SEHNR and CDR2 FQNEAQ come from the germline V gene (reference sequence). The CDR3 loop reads CASTTDRPEDSQETQYF. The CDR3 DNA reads TGTGCCAGCACCACAGACCGTCCGGAGGACAGTCAAGAGACCCAGTACTTC.

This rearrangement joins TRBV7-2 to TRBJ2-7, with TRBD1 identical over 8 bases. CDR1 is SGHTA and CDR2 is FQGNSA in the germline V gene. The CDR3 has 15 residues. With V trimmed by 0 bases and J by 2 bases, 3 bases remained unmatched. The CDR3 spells CASSLAGGQAYEQYF. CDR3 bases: TGTGCCAGCAGCTTAGCGGGGGGACAGGCCTACGAGCAGTACTTC.

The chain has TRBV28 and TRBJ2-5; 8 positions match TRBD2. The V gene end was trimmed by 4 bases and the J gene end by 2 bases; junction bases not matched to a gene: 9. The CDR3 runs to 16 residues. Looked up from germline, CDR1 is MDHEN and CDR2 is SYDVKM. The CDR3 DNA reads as TGTGCCAGCAGTTCGACCGTAGCGGGGAATCAAGAGACCCAGTACTTC. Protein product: CASSSTVAGNQETQYF.

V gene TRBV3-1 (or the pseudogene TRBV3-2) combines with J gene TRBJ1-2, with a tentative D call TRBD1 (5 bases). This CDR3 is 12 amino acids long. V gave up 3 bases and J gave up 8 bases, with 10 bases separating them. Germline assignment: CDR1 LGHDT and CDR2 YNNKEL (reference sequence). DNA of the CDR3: TGTGCCAGCAGCCACGGGGCGCGGGGCTACACCTTC. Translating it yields CASSHGARGYTF.

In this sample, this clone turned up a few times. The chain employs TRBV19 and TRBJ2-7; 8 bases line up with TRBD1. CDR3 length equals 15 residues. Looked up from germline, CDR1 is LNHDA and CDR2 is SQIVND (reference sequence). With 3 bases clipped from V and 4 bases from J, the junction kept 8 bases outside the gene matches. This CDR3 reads CASSIRAGGFYEQYF. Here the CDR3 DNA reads TGTGCCAGTAGTATCCGGGCAGGGGGCTTTTACGAGCAGTACTTC.

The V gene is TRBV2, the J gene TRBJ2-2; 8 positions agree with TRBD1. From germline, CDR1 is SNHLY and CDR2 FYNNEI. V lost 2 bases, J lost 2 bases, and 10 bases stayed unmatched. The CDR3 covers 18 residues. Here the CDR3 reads CASSENCHRGKNTGELFF. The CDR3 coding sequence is TGTGCCAGCAGTGAAAATTGTCACAGGGGGAAAAACACCGGGGAGCTGTTTTTT.

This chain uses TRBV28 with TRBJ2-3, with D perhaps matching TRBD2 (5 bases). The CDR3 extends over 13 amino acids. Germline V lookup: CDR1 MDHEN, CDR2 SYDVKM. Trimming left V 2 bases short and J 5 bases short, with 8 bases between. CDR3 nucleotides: TGTGCCAGCAGTTTACTAGCTGGAGATACGCAGTATTTT. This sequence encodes CASSLLAGDTQYF.

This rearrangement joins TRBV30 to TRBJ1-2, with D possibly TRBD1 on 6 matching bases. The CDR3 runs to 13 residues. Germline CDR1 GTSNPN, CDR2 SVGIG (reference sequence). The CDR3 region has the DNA TGTGCGGAGGGGGGGCAGGGAAATTATGGCTACACCTTC. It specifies CAEGGQGNYGYTF.